The 29 T cell receptor beta chains reported below all come from one sample, sequenced in a study of neoadjuvant anti-PD-1 for oral cavity cancer. Produced via immunoSEQ multiplex PCR; TCRdb's table is partial and in-frame only. The table lists 65,000 to 95,000 clones, around 80% of them singletons. Sequenced material: PBMCs, taken before nivolumab (anti-PD-1) treatment. The source of these receptors is a person between 40 and 80 years old with oral cavity squamous cell carcinoma.

The chain joins TRBV2 to TRBJ1-1; no clear D. The CDR3 contains 12 residues. V was clipped by 11 bases and J by 4 bases, with 14 bases between them. Per the germline V gene, CDR1 is SNHLY and CDR2 is FYNNEI. The CDR3 region has the DNA TGTGCCGCCCGATCTCCGCGCACTGAAGCTTTCTTT. Protein: CAARSPRTEAFF.

This rearrangement joins TRBV7-9 to TRBJ1-1; no clear D. V was shortened by 0 bases and J by 7 bases, with 6 bases between the two germline ends. Germline V lookup: CDR1 SEHNR, CDR2 FQNEAQ (reference sequence). This CDR3 has 12 amino acids. CDR3: CASSLAWDEAFF. In DNA form, the CDR3 reads TGTGCCAGCAGCTTAGCGTGGGATGAAGCTTTCTTT.

The chain employs TRBV6-6 and TRBJ1-4, with no clear D. V was pared by 9 bases and J by 5 bases, with 19 bases between. Germline CDR1 and CDR2: MNHNY and SVGAGI (reference sequence). The CDR3 totals 15 residues. Written as DNA, the CDR3 is TGTGCCAGTCTCCCCCATGGAAGGGCCAATGAAAAACTGTTTTTT. Amino acid sequence: CASLPHGRANEKLFF.

The J gene is TRBJ2-5, the V gene TRBV9; D may be TRBD2 (6 bases). The germline gives CDR1 SGDLS, CDR2 YYNGEE. There are 17 residues in the CDR3. The V gene lost 1 base and the J gene lost 0 bases, with 16 bases spanning the gap. CDR3 DNA sequence: TGTGCCAGCAGCGTATCAGCCGGGACTTTGTACCAAGAGACCCAGTACTTC. This translates into CASSVSAGTLYQETQYF.

This chain uses TRBV16 with TRBJ1-5, with TRBD1 matching over 10 bases. Per germline, CDR1 KGHSY and CDR2 FQNENV. The CDR3 sequence is 15 residues long. V lost 5 bases to trimming and J lost 3 bases; unmatched junction nucleotides: 4. The CDR3 spells CASSLGQGYNQPQHF. CDR3 nucleotide sequence: TGTGCCAGCAGCTTGGGACAGGGGTACAATCAGCCCCAGCATTTT.

The V and J genes are TRBV11-3 and TRBJ2-2; no clear D gene. The germline gives CDR1 SGHNT, CDR2 YENEEA. Deletions cut 5 bases from V and 7 bases from J, with 14 bases between. The CDR3 sequence is 14 residues long. This chain's CDR3 is CASSPRRVGGELFF. The CDR3 DNA sequence: TGTGCCAGCAGCCCTCGAAGGGTCGGCGGGGAGCTGTTTTTT.

This clone was observed a handful of times. The V gene is TRBV7-3, the J gene TRBJ2-1; D possibly uses TRBD1 or TRBD2 (5 bases each). The CDR3 length is 15 residues. The V end lost 3 bases, the J end lost 7 bases, and 16 bases lay between the germline ends. Germline-derived CDR1 and CDR2 are SGHTA and FQGTGA. Here the CDR3 reads CASSFTRDRRNEQFF. The CDR3 DNA reads TGTGCCAGCAGCTTCACCCGGGACCGCAGGAATGAGCAGTTCTTC.

J is TRBJ1-4 and V is TRBV9; TRBD1 matches 7 bases. The CDR3 length is 14 residues. V lost 0 bases to trimming and J lost 8 bases; unmatched junction nucleotides: 4. CDR1 is SGDLS and CDR2 is YYNGEE in the germline V gene. CDR3 protein: CASSVGGTEEKLFF. The CDR3 DNA follows: TGTGCCAGCAGCGTAGGGGGGACAGAAGAAAAACTGTTTTTT. Using reference TRBV9 and TRBJ1-4 for the parts outside the CDR3, the full variable domain is DSGVTQTPKHLITATGQRVTLRCSPRSGDLSVYWYQQSLDQGLQFLIQYYNGEERAKGNILERFSAQQFPDLHSELNLSSLELGDSALYFCASSVGGTEEKLFFGSGTQLSVL.

The chain carries TRBV2 and TRBJ1-2; D uncertain. V lost 0 bases and J lost 4, with 12 bases in between. Germline V gene lookup returns CDR1 SNHLY and CDR2 FYNNEI. The CDR3 loop spans 15 amino acids. CDR3 bases: TGTGCCAGCAGTGAAGCGAAATTGAACTCCTATGGCTACACCTTC. This translates into CASSEAKLNSYGYTF.

V is TRBV19 and J is TRBJ2-2; D gene ambiguous. With 7 bases removed from V and 2 bases from J, the gap between germline ends came to 8 bases. The CDR3 length is 13 residues. The germline CDR1 and CDR2 sequences are LNHDA and SQIVND (reference sequence). Here the CDR3 DNA reads TGTGCCAGTATCGGGCATAACACCGGGGAGCTGTTTTTT. Translating it yields CASIGHNTGELFF.

As concerns this clone: The sample has other DNA sequences that encode this CDR3 too. The chain uses TRBV5-4 and TRBJ2-3, with 10 nucleotides matching TRBD2. In germline, CDR1 is SGHNT, CDR2 YYREEE (reference sequence). This CDR3 comprises 16 residues. Unmatched junction bases numbered 4, after V lost 3 bases and J lost 0 bases. The CDR3 is CASSSGLAESTDTQYF. CDR3 DNA: TGTGCCAGCAGCTCCGGACTAGCGGAAAGCACAGATACGCAGTATTTT. The full variable domain, in which reference TRBV5-4 and TRBJ2-3 provide the parts outside the CDR3, is ETGVTQSPTHLIKTRGQQVTLRCSSQSGHNTVSWYQQALGQGPQFIFQYYREEENGRGNFPPRFSGLQFPNYSSELNVNALELDDSALYLCASSSGLAESTDTQYFGPGTRLTVL.

The chain is built from TRBV5-5 and TRBJ1-2; D remains ambiguous. The CDR3 is made up of 14 amino acids. Deletions cut 0 bases from V and 4 bases from J, with 10 bases between. Germline CDR1 is SGHKS and CDR2 is YYEKEE (reference sequence). CDR3 region: CASSLGQAVYGYTF. The DNA of the CDR3 is TGTGCCAGCAGCTTGGGTCAGGCGGTCTATGGCTACACCTTC.

The chain employs TRBV30 and TRBJ2-7; D is tentatively TRBD1 or TRBD2 (5 bases each). The V and J ends lost 7 bases and 4 bases respectively, with 17 bases between them. Germline CDR1 is GTSNPN and CDR2 is SVGIG (reference sequence). This CDR3 has 13 residues. CDR3 DNA sequence: TGTGCCTACCTCGGGACCCCGCATTACGAGCAGTACTTC. Protein product: CAYLGTPHYEQYF.

The CDR3 here is CASSYVGLSGTEAFF. DNA for the CDR3: TGTGCCAGCAGTTACGTTGGCCTCTCGGGCACTGAAGCTTTCTTT. The chain combines TRBV6-5 with TRBJ1-1; D is ambiguous. Germline CDR1 reads MNHEY; CDR2 reads SVGAGI. The CDR3 totals 15 residues. Trimming removed 2 bases at V and 4 bases at J, with 14 bases between.

The genes are TRBV2 and TRBJ2-5; 9 bases match TRBD1. The CDR3 spans 15 residues. Germline V gives CDR1 SNHLY, CDR2 FYNNEI. V was clipped by 5 bases and J by 5 bases; unmatched bases: 9. CDR3 sequence: CASSPLQGALETQYF. CDR3 nucleotides: TGTGCCAGCAGTCCTTTACAGGGGGCGTTGGAGACCCAGTACTTC.

This sequence joins TRBV10-3 and TRBJ2-7; TRBD1 agrees at 7 bases. The CDR3 is made up of 15 amino acids. J was trimmed by 3 bases and V by 6 bases; bases with no gene match: 11. Germline values: CDR1 ENHRY, CDR2 SYGVKD. CDR3 nucleotide sequence: TGTGCCATCAGCTCGAGAGGGGGACAGTACTACGAGCAGTACTTC. Translated, it gives CAISSRGGQYYEQYF.

The V gene is TRBV2, the J gene TRBJ1-2, with 10 nucleotides matching TRBD1. Germline V gives CDR1 SNHLY, CDR2 FYNNEI. V lost 4 bases to trimming and J lost 1 base; unmatched junction nucleotides: 0. The length of the CDR3 is 14 residues. CDR3 nucleotide sequence: TGTGCCAGCAGTGGGACAGGGGGTAACTATGGCTACACCTTC. Translation gives CASSGTGGNYGYTF. The full variable domain, in which reference TRBV2 and TRBJ1-2 provide the parts outside the CDR3, is EPEVTQTPSHQVTQMGQEVILRCVPISNHLYFYWYRQILGQKVEFLVSFYNNEISEKSEIFDDQFSVERPDGSNFTLKIRSTKLEDSAMYFCASSGTGGNYGYTFGSGTRLTVV.

This rearrangement joins TRBV7-9 to TRBJ1-4; D is undetermined. V was pared by 2 bases and J by 8 bases, with 15 bases between. CDR3 length equals 15 residues. CDR1 and CDR2 from the germline V gene are SEHNR and FQNEAQ (reference sequence). In nucleotides, the CDR3 is TGTGCCAGCAGCTTAACGGGTTCGTCTGGAGAAAAACTGTTTTTT. Amino acids: CASSLTGSSGEKLFF.

The J gene is TRBJ2-5, the V gene TRBV5-6, with TRBD2 matching 13 bases. CDR1 and CDR2 from the germline V gene are SGHDT and YYEEEE. The CDR3 is 16 residues long. With 0 bases clipped from V and 2 bases from J, the junction kept 1 base outside the gene matches. CDR3 loop: CASSLAGLAGQETQYF. CDR3 bases: TGTGCCAGCAGCTTGGCGGGACTAGCGGGGCAAGAGACCCAGTACTTC.

The CDR3 protein is CASSPPSGELFF. The CDR3, as DNA: TGTGCCAGCAGCCCACCTTCAGGGGAACTGTTTTTT. The genes are TRBV6-6 and TRBJ1-4, with D perhaps matching TRBD1 (6 bases). The V and J ends lost 6 bases and 12 bases respectively, with 14 bases between them. Germline V gene sequence: CDR1 MNHNY, CDR2 SVGAGI (reference sequence). CDR3 length: 12 residues.

This sequence joins TRBV6-5 and TRBJ1-5; D not resolved. The germline CDR1 and CDR2 sequences are MNHEY and SVGAGI. This CDR3 spans 14 amino acids. V gave up 0 bases and J gave up 5 bases, with 8 bases separating them. CDR3 loop: CASSYSPIDQPQHF. For the CDR3, the DNA is TGTGCCAGCAGTTACTCGCCAATCGATCAGCCCCAGCATTTT.

The V call is TRBV5-1, the J call TRBJ2-7, with D maybe TRBD1 (6 bases). The CDR3 has 13 residues. V was clipped by 6 bases and J by 1 base, with 11 bases between them. Germline CDR1 is SGHRS and CDR2 is YFSETQ. CDR3 loop: CASKPGESYEQYF. CDR3 DNA sequence: TGCGCCAGCAAACCAGGGGAGTCCTACGAGCAGTACTTC.

This sequence joins TRBV9 and TRBJ2-7; D is undetermined. Trimming took off 1 base at V and 2 bases at J, with 10 bases between the two ends. CDR3 size: 14 residues. CDR1 is SGDLS, CDR2 YYNGEE, per germline. In DNA, the CDR3 is TGTGCCAGCAGCGTAATGCAGGAGCCCTACGAGCAGTACTTC. Translated: CASSVMQEPYEQYF.

The CDR3 sequence is CASSWGTSGSTDTQYF. The CDR3 bases are TGTGCCAGCAGCTGGGGAACTAGCGGGTCGACAGATACGCAGTATTTT. The chain recombines TRBV5-4 with TRBJ2-3, with 9 positions matching TRBD2. Germline V gives CDR1 SGHNT, CDR2 YYREEE (reference sequence). The CDR3 has 16 residues. With V trimmed by 3 bases and J by 3 bases, 8 bases remained unmatched. Filled out from reference TRBV5-4 and TRBJ2-3, the complete variable domain reads ETGVTQSPTHLIKTRGQQVTLRCSSQSGHNTVSWYQQALGQGPQFIFQYYREEENGRGNFPPRFSGLQFPNYSSELNVNALELDDSALYLCASSWGTSGSTDTQYFGPGTRLTVL.

The V gene is TRBV4-1, the J gene TRBJ2-7; D gene uncertain. This CDR3 spans 15 amino acids. Germline V CDR1 and CDR2: MGHRA, YSYEKL. The V and J ends lost 0 bases and 4 bases respectively, with 13 bases between them. CDR3 sequence (DNA): TGCGCCAGCAGCCAAGACCGGGTACCGATGTACGAGCAGTACTTC. Its translation: CASSQDRVPMYEQYF.

The J gene is TRBJ2-3, the V gene TRBV27, with a weak D call TRBD2 (5 bases). The CDR3 has 13 amino acids. V was clipped by 8 bases and J by 2 bases, with 11 bases between them. CDR1 is MNHEY, CDR2 SMNVEV, per germline (reference sequence). CDR3 residues: CASRGQNTDTQYF. The CDR3 bases are TGTGCCAGCCGCGGGCAAAACACAGATACGCAGTATTTT.

This chain connects TRBV2 to TRBJ2-7, with no clear D. Germline V gene lookup returns CDR1 SNHLY and CDR2 FYNNEI. This CDR3 contains 12 residues. V lost 5 bases to trimming and J lost 0 bases, with 5 bases between them. CDR3 residues: CASSKDSYEQYF. CDR3 coding DNA: TGTGCCAGCAGTAAGGACTCCTACGAGCAGTACTTC.

This clone was recorded once. The chain employs TRBV7-2 and TRBJ1-4, with 9 bases lining up with TRBD1. The CDR3 contains 16 residues. V lost 1 base to trimming and J lost 5 bases; unmatched junction nucleotides: 5. The germline gives CDR1 SGHTA, CDR2 FQGNSA. The CDR3 DNA reads as TGTGCCAGCAGCTTAGTTGGAGGGACAGGGAATGAAAAACTGTTTTTT. As protein: CASSLVGGTGNEKLFF.

The V and J genes are TRBV20-1 and TRBJ1-2; D uncertain. Germline CDR1 and CDR2: DFQATT and SNEGSKA (reference sequence). This CDR3 is built from 11 residues. V lost 6 bases and J 5 bases, leaving 10 bases between the germline ends. CDR3 loop: CSAEQQYGYTF. CDR3 DNA sequence: TGCAGTGCGGAACAGCAGTATGGCTACACCTTC.